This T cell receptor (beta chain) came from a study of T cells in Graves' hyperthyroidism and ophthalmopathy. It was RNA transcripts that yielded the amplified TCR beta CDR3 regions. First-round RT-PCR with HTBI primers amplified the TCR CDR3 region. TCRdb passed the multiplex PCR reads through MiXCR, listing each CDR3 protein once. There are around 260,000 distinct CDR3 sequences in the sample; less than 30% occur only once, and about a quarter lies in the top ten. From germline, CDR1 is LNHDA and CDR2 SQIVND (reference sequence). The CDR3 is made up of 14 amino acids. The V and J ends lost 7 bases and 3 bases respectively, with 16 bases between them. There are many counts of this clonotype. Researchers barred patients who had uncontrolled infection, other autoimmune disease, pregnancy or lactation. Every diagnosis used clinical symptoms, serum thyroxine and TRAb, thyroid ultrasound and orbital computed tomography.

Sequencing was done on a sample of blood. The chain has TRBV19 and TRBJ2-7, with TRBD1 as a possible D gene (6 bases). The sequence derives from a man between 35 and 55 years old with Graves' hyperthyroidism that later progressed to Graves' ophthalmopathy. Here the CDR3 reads CASTLGAGVYEQYF. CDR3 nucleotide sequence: TGTGCCAGTACCCTAGGGGCAGGGGTCTACGAGCAGTACTTC.